This TCR beta chain was recovered during a study of OX40 agonist ivuxolimab in advanced cancers. Clones were sequenced by immunoSEQ multiplex PCR, and TCRdb holds only the in-frame ones, with some missing. The sample carries around 62,000 clones, about nine tenths recorded once. This CDR3 spans 17 amino acids. Germline V lookup: CDR1 SGHAT, CDR2 FQNNGV. V dropped 1 base and J dropped 0 bases, with 15 bases sitting between them. This chain connects TRBV11-2 to TRBJ1-1; no reliable D call. The material sequenced was CD4+ or CD8+ T cells sorted from blood, taken in a trial of the OX40 agonist ivuxolimab. The origin of this receptor is an adult with an advanced solid tumor such as melanoma, head and neck, liver or kidney cancer. The CDR3 protein is CASSLGWRSFMNTEAFF. Here the CDR3 DNA reads TGTGCCAGCAGCTTAGGATGGAGATCGTTCATGAACACTGAAGCTTTCTTT.